The sequence of this T cell receptor (beta chain) was determined in a study of patients and donors after allogeneic stem cell transplantation. This clonotype rates as medium-sized. The CDR3 runs to 14 residues. The V and J ends lost 5 bases and 7 bases, in that order; junction bases with no gene match: 10. Germline V CDR1 and CDR2: SGHTA, FQGNSA. Each CDR3 protein gets one entry after TCRdb re-called the RT-PCR reads with MiXCR. The top ten clones hold less than 50% of a sample with 25,000 to 30,000 distinct CDR3 sequences, 8% to 10% of them seen once. Sequencing was performed on blood, either unsorted or a sorted T cell fraction (not recorded which). The clonotype was recovered from a human donor who was either an allogeneic HSCT recipient or a stem cell or donor lymphocyte infusion donor (not recorded which). It is not recorded whose cells these are; they may come from a transplant donor. This rearrangement joins TRBV7-2 to TRBJ1-1, with 7 bases identical to TRBD1. Written as DNA, the CDR3 is TGTGCCAGCAGCGTAATGACAGGGCCCGGTGAAGCTTTCTTT. Its protein product is CASSVMTGPGEAFF.